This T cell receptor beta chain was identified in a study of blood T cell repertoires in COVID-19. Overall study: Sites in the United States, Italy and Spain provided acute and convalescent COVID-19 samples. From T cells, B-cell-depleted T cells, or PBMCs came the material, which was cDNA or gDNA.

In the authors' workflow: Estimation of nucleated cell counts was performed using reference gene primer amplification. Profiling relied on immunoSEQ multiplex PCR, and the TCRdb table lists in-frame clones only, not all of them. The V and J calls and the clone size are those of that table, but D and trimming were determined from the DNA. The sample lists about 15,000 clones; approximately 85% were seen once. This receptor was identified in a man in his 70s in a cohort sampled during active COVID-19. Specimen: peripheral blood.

The DNA for the CDR3 is TGTGCCAGCAGTCAACCGGACAGAAACACTGAAGCTTTCTTT. This translates into CASSQPDRNTEAFF. The rearrangement joins TRBV27 to TRBJ1-1; D perhaps matches TRBD1 (6 bases). CDR3 length equals 14 residues. The ends were cut back, 5 bases at V and 2 bases at J, with 12 bases in the middle. The germline V gene has CDR1 MNHEY and CDR2 SMNVEV (reference sequence).